What follows are 32 T cell receptor beta chains derived from one specimen sequenced in a study of blood T cell repertoires in COVID-19. Sequenced by immunoSEQ multiplex PCR; TCRdb stores in-frame clones only, minus some. The sample has roughly 190,000 clones, around 82% seen once. Sequenced input: peripheral blood. Receptor source: a man aged 45-65 years with active or convalescent COVID-19.

V usage is TRBV6-6 and J usage is TRBJ2-3, with 10 bases lining up with TRBD2. Per germline, CDR1 MNHNY and CDR2 SVGAGI (reference sequence). V shed 10 bases, J shed 2 bases, and the junction held 9 bases outside the gene matches. The CDR3 runs 15 residues. The CDR3 region has the DNA TGTGCCACTGGTGTAGCGGGGGGTTACACAGATACGCAGTATTTT. Encoded protein: CATGVAGGYTDTQYF.

The table lists this clone with a count of one. This sequence joins TRBV5-1 and TRBJ1-1; TRBD1 matches at 12 bases. In germline, CDR1 is SGHRS, CDR2 YFSETQ. J lost 0 bases, V lost 1 base, and 4 bases had no gene match. The CDR3 extends over 17 amino acids. CDR3 sequence (DNA): TGCGCCAGCAGCTTGCAGGGACAGGGGGCTTTGAACACTGAAGCTTTCTTT. Amino acid sequence: CASSLQGQGALNTEAFF.

This chain joins TRBV5-4 and TRBJ1-1; 7 bases align to TRBD1. The CDR3 spans 15 residues. With 4 bases clipped from V and 0 bases from J, the junction kept 6 bases outside the gene matches. The germline CDR1 and CDR2 sequences are SGHNT and YYREEE (reference sequence). Here the CDR3 reads CASSGSGQMNTEAFF. In nucleotides, the CDR3 is TGTGCCAGCAGCGGCTCGGGACAGATGAACACTGAAGCTTTCTTT.

CDR3 in amino acids: CASSYGLETAYGYTF. In DNA form, the CDR3 reads TGTGCCAGCAGTTACGGCCTGGAGACAGCCTATGGCTACACCTTC. The gene calls are TRBV27 and TRBJ1-2; D possibly corresponds to TRBD1 (5 bases). This CDR3 spans 15 amino acids. V lost 4 bases, J lost 4 bases, and 16 bases lay in between. Looked up from germline, CDR1 is MNHEY and CDR2 is SMNVEV (reference sequence).

In DNA, the CDR3 is TGTGCCAGCAGTTTGGCCCATTCCAAGGAGCAGTACTTC. Encoded protein: CASSLAHSKEQYF. The chain links TRBV6-5 to TRBJ2-7; D not certain. This CDR3 spans 13 amino acids. Trimming stripped 4 bases from V and 7 bases from J, with 14 bases between. Germline CDR1 reads MNHEY; CDR2 reads SVGAGI.

J is TRBJ2-1 and V is TRBV28; maybe TRBD1 (5 bases). The CDR3 is 9 residues long. Trimming took off 5 bases at V and 15 bases at J, with 8 bases between the two ends. Germline-derived CDR1 and CDR2 are MDHEN and SYDVKM. DNA of the CDR3: TGTGCCAGCAGTGCCCAGGGGTTCTTC. Encoded protein: CASSAQGFF. The full variable domain, in which reference TRBV28 and TRBJ2-1 provide the parts outside the CDR3, is DVKVTQSSRYLVKRTGEKVFLECVQDMDHENMFWYRQDPGLGLRLIYFSYDVKMKEKGDIPEGYSVSREKKERFSLILESASTNQTSMYLCASSAQGFFGPGTRLTVL.

This chain links TRBV12-3 or TRBV12-4 with TRBJ1-1; perhaps TRBD1 as D (5 bases). The CDR3 is 13 amino acids. The V end was cut by 7 bases, the J end by 6 bases, with 15 bases between. CDR3 nucleotides: TGTGCCAGCACCGATTGGGAAGGGGCTGAAGCTTTCTTT. This encodes CASTDWEGAEAFF.

V and J are TRBV27 and TRBJ1-1; the D gene is possibly TRBD1 (6 bases). Looked up from germline, CDR1 is MNHEY and CDR2 is SMNVEV (reference sequence). This CDR3 is 15 amino acids long. The V end was cut by 7 bases, the J end by 0 bases, with 15 bases between. The CDR3 DNA reads TGTGCCAGCACCTTGGGGGCCGGGTTGAACACTGAAGCTTTCTTT. Translating it yields CASTLGAGLNTEAFF.

This chain links TRBV6-1 with TRBJ2-3, with 11 positions matching TRBD2. This CDR3 spans 16 amino acids. Germline V CDR1 and CDR2: MNHNS, SASEGT. V lost 4 bases, J lost 2 bases, and 5 bases stayed unmatched. CDR3 DNA sequence: TGTGCCAGCAGTGGACTGGGACTAGCGGCCACAGATACGCAGTATTTT. This codes for CASSGLGLAATDTQYF.

The chain links TRBV5-8 to TRBJ2-3, with TRBD2 identical over 13 bases. The CDR3 runs to 17 residues. Germline V gene lookup returns CDR1 SGHTS and CDR2 YDEGEE. V lost 4 bases to trimming and J lost 4 bases; unmatched junction nucleotides: 9. The DNA of the CDR3 is TGTGCCAGCAGCGGAACCGGGACTAGCGGGAATGCAGATACGCAGTATTTT. Amino acid sequence: CASSGTGTSGNADTQYF.

V and J are TRBV3-1 (or the pseudogene TRBV3-2) and TRBJ2-5; 7 bases line up with TRBD2. The V gene's germline CDR1 is LGHDT and CDR2 YNNKEL (reference sequence). Trimming removed 1 base from V and 1 base from J; junction bases left unmatched: 6. The CDR3 spans 16 residues. The CDR3 loop reads CASSQASPGGQETQYF. The DNA of the CDR3 is TGTGCCAGCAGCCAAGCTTCCCCGGGAGGCCAAGAGACCCAGTACTTC.

This clone appeared a single time. This chain uses TRBV27 with TRBJ1-2; TRBD1 aligns across 8 bases. The CDR3 totals 13 residues. With V trimmed by 7 bases and J by 7 bases, 8 bases remained unmatched. Per germline, CDR1 MNHEY and CDR2 SMNVEV (reference sequence). CDR3 sequence (DNA): TGTGCCAGCACATCACAGGGGGGGCTTGGCTACACCTTC. Amino acid sequence: CASTSQGGLGYTF.

The gene calls are TRBV10-1 and TRBJ2-3; possible D gene TRBD1, 6 bases. The V gene lost 4 bases and the J gene lost 0 bases, with 11 bases spanning the gap. CDR1 and CDR2 (germline): WNHNN, SYGVQD (reference sequence). The CDR3 contains 15 residues. This CDR3 reads CASSGATGSTDTQYF. The CDR3 bases are TGCGCCAGCAGTGGGGCTACAGGGAGCACAGATACGCAGTATTTT.

The chain recombines TRBV30 with TRBJ2-7; 7 bases are shared with TRBD2. The CDR3 has 15 residues. The germline V gene encodes CDR1 GTSNPN and CDR2 SVGIG (reference sequence). The ends lost 2 bases at V and 5 bases at J; junction bases unmatched: 12. The CDR3 region is CAWSKERGPAHEQYF. The DNA for the CDR3 is TGTGCCTGGAGTAAGGAGCGGGGCCCCGCCCACGAGCAGTACTTC.

The chain links TRBV2 to TRBJ1-5, with D uncertain. Trimming pared 2 bases from V and 0 bases from J, leaving 8 bases between. Germline assignment: CDR1 SNHLY and CDR2 FYNNEI. The CDR3 loop spans 15 amino acids. CDR3 sequence reads: CASSETFYSNQPQHF. The CDR3 DNA follows: TGTGCCAGCAGTGAAACCTTCTATAGCAATCAGCCCCAGCATTTT.

The sample holds a few counts of this clone. V usage is TRBV24-1 and J usage is TRBJ1-5; D is uncertain. Deletions cut 6 bases from V and 7 bases from J, with 9 bases between. Germline values: CDR1 KGHDR, CDR2 SFDVKD. The CDR3 sequence is 12 residues long. The CDR3 bases are TGTGCCACCAGTATAGGGAGGCAGCCCCAGCATTTT. This translates into CATSIGRQPQHF.

The chain recombines TRBV4-2 with TRBJ2-1; D possibly corresponds to TRBD2 (6 bases). The CDR3 consists of 15 residues. V was clipped by 0 bases and J by 8 bases, with 14 bases between them. CDR1 and CDR2 (germline): LGHNA, YNFKEQ. As DNA, the CDR3 is TGTGCCAGCAGCCAAGATCCGACTAGGGGCCATGAGCAGTTCTTC. This gives the protein CASSQDPTRGHEQFF.

The gene calls are TRBV3-1 (or the pseudogene TRBV3-2) and TRBJ2-3; no definite D call. The V end was cut by 0 bases, the J end by 0 bases, with 10 bases between. The CDR3 totals 16 residues. Germline assignment: CDR1 LGHDT and CDR2 YNNKEL (reference sequence). CDR3 in amino acids: CASSQDSRVSTDTQYF. The CDR3, as DNA: TGTGCCAGCAGCCAAGATTCTCGGGTTAGCACAGATACGCAGTATTTT.

CDR3 bases: TGTGCCAGCAGTGAGACAGGGGGGAACCACGAGCAGTACTTC. Translating gives CASSETGGNHEQYF. The gene calls are TRBV28 and TRBJ2-7, with 9 bases matching TRBD1. This CDR3 comprises 14 residues. Germline lookup yields CDR1 MDHEN and CDR2 SYDVKM. With 5 bases clipped from V and 5 bases from J, the junction kept 7 bases outside the gene matches.

Only one count was recorded for this clone. The rearrangement uses TRBV6-5 and TRBJ2-7; D is perhaps TRBD2 (5 bases). The CDR3 is 12 amino acids. The V end lost 6 bases, the J end lost 6 bases, and 12 bases lay between the germline ends. Germline V gives CDR1 MNHEY, CDR2 SVGAGI. DNA for the CDR3: TGTGCCAGCAGGAGCGGTTGGTTCGAGCAGTACTTC. It codes for CASRSGWFEQYF.

V usage is TRBV10-2 and J usage is TRBJ2-7; TRBD2 matches 9 bases. CDR1 is WSHSY, CDR2 SAAADI, per germline. This CDR3 region has 14 residues. Trimming cost V 6 bases and J 3 bases; bases outside gene matches: 6. The chain's CDR3 is CASRLAGEGYEQYF. Here the CDR3 DNA reads TGCGCCAGCAGGTTAGCGGGAGAAGGCTACGAGCAGTACTTC.

The chain recombines TRBV9 with TRBJ2-3, with D maybe TRBD1 (5 bases). Trimming removed 3 bases at V and 6 bases at J, with 11 bases between. This CDR3 has 13 amino acids. Germline CDR1 reads SGDLS; CDR2 reads YYNGEE. CDR3 coding DNA: TGTGCCAGCAGCGCCCTGACAGAGGATACGCAGTATTTT. This sequence encodes CASSALTEDTQYF.

The gene calls are TRBV7-2 and TRBJ1-5, with D possibly matching TRBD1 (6 bases). The CDR3 runs to 16 residues. Germline CDR1 is SGHTA and CDR2 is FQGNSA. The V end was cut by 2 bases, the J end by 5 bases, with 16 bases between. As DNA, the CDR3 is TGTGCCAGCAGCTTATACGCCGGGACACCATATCAGCCCCAGCATTTT. Translating gives CASSLYAGTPYQPQHF.

The rearrangement joins TRBV18 to TRBJ2-7; 15 nucleotides agree with TRBD2. Germline CDR1 reads KGHSH; CDR2 reads LQKENI. The CDR3 has 16 residues. V was pared by 4 bases and J by 1 base, with 2 bases of the junction left unmatched. The CDR3 here is CASSRGTSGGSYEQYF. CDR3 sequence (DNA): TGTGCCAGCTCACGCGGGACTAGCGGGGGGTCCTACGAGCAGTACTTC.

The gene calls are TRBV6-2 or TRBV6-3 and TRBJ1-2, with 7 bases identical to TRBD1. CDR3 size: 17 residues. V was pared by 4 bases and J by 2 bases, with 13 bases of the junction left unmatched. The germline V gene encodes CDR1 MNHEY and CDR2 SVGEGT. DNA for the CDR3: TGTGCCAGCAGTTCCCGGACAGGCCGCCTTTCCAACTATGGCTACACCTTC. Translated: CASSSRTGRLSNYGYTF.

The chain links TRBV10-3 to TRBJ2-7; unclear D gene. This CDR3 region has 14 residues. Germline values: CDR1 ENHRY, CDR2 SYGVKD. V was clipped by 6 bases and J by 3 bases, with 15 bases between them. This CDR3 reads CAISDPLRGYEQYF. Written as DNA, the CDR3 is TGTGCCATCAGCGACCCCCTTCGAGGCTACGAGCAGTACTTC.

The rearrangement links TRBV25-1 to TRBJ2-7; maybe TRBD1 (6 bases). V was pared by 3 bases and J by 3 bases, with 12 bases between. CDR1 MGHDK and CDR2 SYGVNS come from the germline V gene. The CDR3 is made up of 14 amino acids. CDR3 nucleotide sequence: TGTGCCAGCAGTGATCGGACAGAGGACTACGAGCAGTACTTC. Amino acid sequence: CASSDRTEDYEQYF.

This chain links TRBV28 with TRBJ1-6, with 9 bases fitting TRBD1. V shed 6 bases and J 10 bases; nucleotides not matched to a gene: 4. Germline-derived CDR1 and CDR2 are MDHEN and SYDVKM. The CDR3 is made up of 13 amino acids. The CDR3: CASRDRGESPLHF. CDR3 sequence (DNA): TGTGCCAGCAGAGACAGGGGGGAATCACCCCTCCACTTT.

V usage is TRBV19 and J usage is TRBJ1-6; maybe TRBD1 (6 bases). In germline, CDR1 is LNHDA, CDR2 SQIVND (reference sequence). Deletions cut 4 bases from V and 8 bases from J, with 15 bases between. The CDR3 has 15 residues. CDR3 loop: CASSRPGTRDSPLHF. CDR3 coding DNA: TGTGCCAGTAGTAGACCCGGGACACGGGATTCACCCCTCCACTTT.

J is TRBJ2-3 and V is TRBV7-2; 11 bases are shared with TRBD2. Germline lookup yields CDR1 SGHTA and CDR2 FQGNSA. The junction had 8 bases not matched to a gene; V was cut back by 5 bases and J by 1 base. This CDR3 spans 17 amino acids. CDR3 bases: TGTGCCAGCAGCCCAACCTCGACTAGCGGGGGCACAGATACGCAGTATTTT. It encodes CASSPTSTSGGTDTQYF.

J is TRBJ2-1 and V is TRBV3-1 (or the pseudogene TRBV3-2); 8 nucleotides align to TRBD2. V trimming: 0 bases; J trimming: 9 bases; junction bases outside the gene matches: 4. Looked up from germline, CDR1 is LGHDT and CDR2 is YNNKEL (reference sequence). The CDR3 is 14 amino acids. The CDR3 DNA is TGTGCCAGCAGCCAAGATATAGCGGGGCGTGAGCAGTTCTTC. It encodes CASSQDIAGREQFF.

This chain connects TRBV4-1 to TRBJ2-5; D call uncertain. This CDR3 spans 15 amino acids. The V end was cut by 0 bases, the J end by 3 bases, with 11 bases between. Germline V CDR1 and CDR2: MGHRA, YSYEKL. CDR3 in amino acids: CASSQDPRSKETQYF. The CDR3 nucleotides are TGCGCCAGCAGCCAAGATCCCCGATCTAAAGAGACCCAGTACTTC.